This T cell receptor beta chain derives from a study of T-cell reconstitution after alpha-beta-depleted transplantation in children. Unique molecular identifiers were incorporated when the TCRbeta library was constructed. TCRdb called the PCR reads again in MiXCR, with one record for every CDR3 protein. The table lists about 350,000 distinct CDR3 sequences, about an eighth of them singletons. This clonotype appeared a few times. The specimen was PBMCs, collected from the stem cell graft. The TCR was taken from a human donor who donated a stem cell graft to a child with Fanconi anemia.

The CDR3 DNA reads TGTGCCAGCAGCTTAGGATATTGGGTCAGGGAGGGCTCCTACAATGAGCAGTTCTTC. As protein: CASSLGYWVREGSYNEQFF. The chain uses TRBV7-8 and TRBJ2-1, with 7 bases aligning to TRBD2. The CDR3 sequence is 19 residues long. CDR1 is SGHVS and CDR2 is FQNEAQ in the germline V gene. The V gene end was trimmed by 1 base and the J gene end by 0 bases; junction bases not matched to a gene: 12. The variable domain in full, completed from reference TRBV7-8 and TRBJ2-1, reads GAGVSQSPRYKVAKRGQDVALRCDPISGHVSLFWYQQALGQGPEFLTYFQNEAQLDKSGLPSDRFFAERPEGSVSTLKIQRTQQEDSAVYLCASSLGYWVREGSYNEQFFGPGTRLTVL.